Listed below are T cell receptor beta chains from one sample, sequenced in a study of T cell responses to AZD1222 COVID-19 vaccine. Data came from immunoSEQ multiplex PCR; TCRdb stores just in-frame clones and leaves some out. The sample lists more than 150,000 clones, around 90% seen once, with roughly 2% in the top ten. The sequenced sample was peripheral blood, obtained 28 days after the second AZD1222 dose. The receptors were gathered from an adult who received the AZD1222 COVID-19 vaccine. The CDR3 runs from the conserved cysteine through the conserved F or W. A D gene is named only where the DNA matches it firmly. The size of a clone is reported for some rows only, either as once, few or many, or as a class for expanded clones.

D gene	V gene	J gene	clone size	CDR3 protein	CDR3 DNA
TRBD1	TRBV6-6	TRBJ2-1	-	CASSYSVGTGNEQFF	TGTGCCAGCAGTTACAGTGTTGGGACAGGCAATGAGCAGTTCTTC
-	TRBV2	TRBJ1-6	-	CASSDPEGNSPLHF	TGTGCCAGCAGTGACCCCGAGGGTAATTCACCCCTCCACTTT
-	TRBV7-9	TRBJ1-4	-	CASSLIFGGREKLFF	TGTGCCAGCAGCTTAATTTTCGGGGGCAGGGAAAAACTGTTTTTT
-	TRBV9	TRBJ2-1	-	CASSTSGSTYNEQFF	TGTGCCAGCAGCACTTCCGGGAGTACCTACAATGAGCAGTTCTTC
-	TRBV15	TRBJ1-3	-	CATSLAADSGNTIYF	TGTGCCACCAGCCTAGCGGCTGATTCTGGAAACACCATATATTTT
-	TRBV3-1/TRBV3-2	TRBJ1-1	-	CASSSPPGVAEAFF	TGTGCCAGCAGCTCACCCCCAGGGGTCGCTGAAGCTTTCTTT
-	TRBV7-6	TRBJ2-7	-	CASSLVNEQYF	TGTGCCAGCAGCTTAGTTAATGAGCAGTACTTC
-	TRBV6-1	TRBJ2-5	-	CASSEFGASVQETQYF	TGTGCCAGCAGTGAATTCGGGGCTTCGGTCCAAGAGACCCAGTACTTC
-	TRBV1	TRBJ1-1	-	CTSSQAKNPLMTVFANTEAFF	TGCACCAGCAGCCAAGCGAAAAACCCGCTAATGACAGTTTTCGCGAACACTGAAGCTTTCTTT
TRBD1	TRBV3-1/TRBV3-2	TRBJ2-1	-	CASRQQGAGGIDEQFF	TGTGCCAGCAGGCAACAGGGGGCAGGGGGAATCGATGAGCAGTTCTTC
TRBD1	TRBV4-1	TRBJ2-4	-	CASSLETGGFEVFQYF	TGCGCCAGCAGCCTAGAGACAGGGGGCTTCGAGGTGTTTCAGTACTTC
-	TRBV19	TRBJ2-1	once	CASSIAVGGSEQFF	TGTGCCAGTAGTATAGCGGTGGGAGGAAGTGAGCAGTTCTTC
-	TRBV4-1	TRBJ2-5	-	CASSQDPPGPQETQYF	TGCGCCAGCAGCCAAGATCCCCCCGGTCCCCAAGAGACCCAGTACTTC
-	TRBV5-8	TRBJ2-4	-	CASPWEPLSLAKNIQYF	TGTGCCAGCCCCTGGGAGCCTTTATCACTAGCCAAAAACATTCAGTACTTC
TRBD1	TRBV16	TRBJ1-6	once	CASSHHRGDSPLHF	TGTGCCAGCAGCCATCACAGGGGGGATTCACCCCTCCACTTT
-	TRBV7-3	TRBJ1-1	-	CASSLQGASTEAFF	TGTGCCAGCAGCTTACAGGGAGCGAGCACTGAAGCTTTCTTT
-	TRBV5-1	TRBJ2-2	-	CASSLEHEGGELFF	TGCGCCAGCAGCTTGGAACATGAGGGCGGGGAGCTGTTTTTT
-	TRBV7-9	TRBJ1-1	-	CASSSRNTEAFF	TGTGCCAGCAGCTCCAGGAACACTGAAGCTTTCTTT
-	TRBV7-8	TRBJ1-6	-	CASSSRVLRGSPLHF	TGTGCCAGCAGCTCCCGAGTCTTGAGGGGATCACCCCTCCACTTT
TRBD1	TRBV19	TRBJ1-1	-	CASSIPTGSAGTEAFF	TGTGCCAGTAGTATCCCGACAGGGAGCGCTGGCACTGAAGCTTTCTTT
-	TRBV7-9	TRBJ2-7	-	CASSVEGIQGYEQYF	TGTGCCAGCAGCGTAGAGGGGATACAGGGCTACGAGCAGTACTTC
-	TRBV14	TRBJ1-4	-	CASSPLAGKDEKLFF	TGTGCCAGCAGCCCGTTGGCGGGGAAGGATGAAAAACTGTTTTTT
TRBD1	TRBV27	TRBJ1-1	once	CASSFQGQGAATEAFF	TGTGCCAGCAGTTTCCAGGGACAGGGGGCAGCCACTGAAGCTTTCTTT
-	TRBV19	TRBJ1-2	-	CASSPLGGRDYGYTF	TGTGCCAGTAGTCCCTTGGGGGGCCGAGACTATGGCTACACCTTC
-	TRBV4-1	TRBJ1-6	-	CASSQGAYNSPLHF	TGCGCCAGCAGCCAAGGGGCTTATAATTCACCCCTCCACTTT
TRBD1	TRBV19	TRBJ1-2	once	CASTPFPGTGGRFTIAGYTF	TGTGCCAGTACCCCCTTTCCCGGGACAGGGGGACGATTTACAATTGCTGGCTACACCTTC
-	TRBV28	TRBJ1-3	-	CASSLFGRASSGNTIYF	TGTGCCAGCAGTTTATTCGGGCGGGCAAGTTCTGGAAACACCATATATTTT
-	TRBV4-1	TRBJ2-5	-	CASSQDSQETQYF	TGCGCCAGCAGCCAGGACAGCCAAGAGACCCAGTACTTC
TRBD2	TRBV6-1	TRBJ2-5	-	CASSEFGGRVGETQYF	TGTGCCAGCAGTGAATTTGGCGGGAGGGTCGGAGAGACCCAGTACTTC
TRBD2	TRBV19	TRBJ2-5	-	CASSIGGGLQETQYF	TGTGCCAGTAGTATAGGCGGGGGGCTCCAAGAGACCCAGTACTTC
TRBD2	TRBV9	TRBJ2-2	-	CASSVEWTSGKTDTGELFF	TGTGCCAGCAGCGTAGAGTGGACTAGCGGGAAGACAGACACCGGGGAGCTGTTTTTT